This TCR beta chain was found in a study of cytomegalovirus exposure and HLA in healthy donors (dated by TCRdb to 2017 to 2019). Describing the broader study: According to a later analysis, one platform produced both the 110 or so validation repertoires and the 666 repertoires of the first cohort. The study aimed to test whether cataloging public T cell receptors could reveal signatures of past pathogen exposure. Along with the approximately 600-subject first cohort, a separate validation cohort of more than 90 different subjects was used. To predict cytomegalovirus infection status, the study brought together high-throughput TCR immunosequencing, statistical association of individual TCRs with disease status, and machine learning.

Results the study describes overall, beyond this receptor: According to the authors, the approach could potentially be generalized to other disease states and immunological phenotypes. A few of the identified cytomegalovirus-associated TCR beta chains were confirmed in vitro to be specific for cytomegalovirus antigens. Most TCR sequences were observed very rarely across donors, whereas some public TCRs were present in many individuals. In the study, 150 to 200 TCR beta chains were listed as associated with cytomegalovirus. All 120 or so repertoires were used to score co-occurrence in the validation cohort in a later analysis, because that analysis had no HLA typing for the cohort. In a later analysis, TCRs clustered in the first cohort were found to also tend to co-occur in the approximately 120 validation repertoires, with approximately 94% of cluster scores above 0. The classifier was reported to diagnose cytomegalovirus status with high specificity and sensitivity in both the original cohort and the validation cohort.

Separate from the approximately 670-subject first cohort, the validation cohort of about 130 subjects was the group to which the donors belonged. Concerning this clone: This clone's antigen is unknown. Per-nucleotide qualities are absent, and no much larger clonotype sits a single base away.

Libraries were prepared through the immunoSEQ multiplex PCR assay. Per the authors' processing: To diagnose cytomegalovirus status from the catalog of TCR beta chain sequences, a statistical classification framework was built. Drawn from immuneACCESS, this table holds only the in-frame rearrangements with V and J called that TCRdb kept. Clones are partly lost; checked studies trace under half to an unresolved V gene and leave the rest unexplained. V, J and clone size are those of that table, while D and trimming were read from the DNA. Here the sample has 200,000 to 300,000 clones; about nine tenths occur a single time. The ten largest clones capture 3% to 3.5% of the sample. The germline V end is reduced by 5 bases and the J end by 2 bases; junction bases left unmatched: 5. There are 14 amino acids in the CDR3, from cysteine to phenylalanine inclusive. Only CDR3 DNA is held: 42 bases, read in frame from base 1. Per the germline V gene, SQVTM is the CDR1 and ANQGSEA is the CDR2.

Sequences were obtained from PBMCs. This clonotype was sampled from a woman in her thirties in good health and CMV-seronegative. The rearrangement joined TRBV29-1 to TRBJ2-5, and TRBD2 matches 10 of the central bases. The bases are TGCAGCGTTACATCGACTAGCGGGCAAGAGACCCAGTACTTC. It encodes CSVTSTSGQETQYF.